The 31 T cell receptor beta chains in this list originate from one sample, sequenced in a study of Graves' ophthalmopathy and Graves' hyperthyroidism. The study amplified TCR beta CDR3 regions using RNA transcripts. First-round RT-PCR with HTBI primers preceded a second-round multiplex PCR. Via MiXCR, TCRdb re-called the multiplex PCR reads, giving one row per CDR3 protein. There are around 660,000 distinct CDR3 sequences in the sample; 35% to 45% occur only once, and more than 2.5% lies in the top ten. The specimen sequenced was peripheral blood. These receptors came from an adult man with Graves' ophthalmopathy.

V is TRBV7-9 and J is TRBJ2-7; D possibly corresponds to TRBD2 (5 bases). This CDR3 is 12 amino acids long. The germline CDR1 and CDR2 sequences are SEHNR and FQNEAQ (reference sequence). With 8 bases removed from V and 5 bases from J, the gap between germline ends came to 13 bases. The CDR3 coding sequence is TGTGCCAGCGGCGGAGGTCCCGACGAGCAGTACTTC. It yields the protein CASGGGPDEQYF. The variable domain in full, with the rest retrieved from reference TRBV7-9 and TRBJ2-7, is DTGVSQNPRHKITKRGQNVTFRCDPISEHNRLYWYRQTLGQGPEFLTYFQNEAQLEKSRLLSDRFSAERPKGSFSTLEIQRTEQGDSAMYLCASGGGPDEQYFGPGTRLTVT.

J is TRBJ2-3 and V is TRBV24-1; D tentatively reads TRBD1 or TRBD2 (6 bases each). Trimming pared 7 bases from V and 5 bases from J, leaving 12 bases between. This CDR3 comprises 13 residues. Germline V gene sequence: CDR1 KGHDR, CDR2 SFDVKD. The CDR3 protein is CATSPGGGDTQYF. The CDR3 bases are TGTGCCACCAGCCCCGGGGGCGGAGATACGCAGTATTTT.

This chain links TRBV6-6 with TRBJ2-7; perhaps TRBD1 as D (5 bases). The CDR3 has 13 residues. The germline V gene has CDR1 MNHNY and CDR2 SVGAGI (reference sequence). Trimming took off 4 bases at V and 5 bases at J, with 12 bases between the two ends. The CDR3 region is CASSSPPDNEQYF. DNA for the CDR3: TGTGCCAGCAGTTCACCCCCGGACAACGAGCAGTACTTC.

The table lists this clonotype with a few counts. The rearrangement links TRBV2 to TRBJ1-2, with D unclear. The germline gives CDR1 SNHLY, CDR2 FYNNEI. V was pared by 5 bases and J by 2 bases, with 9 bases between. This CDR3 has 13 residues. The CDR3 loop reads CASSLRVNYGYTF. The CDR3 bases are TGTGCCAGCAGTTTAAGGGTAAACTATGGCTACACCTTC. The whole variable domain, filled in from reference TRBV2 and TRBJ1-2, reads EPEVTQTPSHQVTQMGQEVILRCVPISNHLYFYWYRQILGQKVEFLVSFYNNEISEKSEIFDDQFSVERPDGSNFTLKIRSTKLEDSAMYFCASSLRVNYGYTFGSGTRLTVV.

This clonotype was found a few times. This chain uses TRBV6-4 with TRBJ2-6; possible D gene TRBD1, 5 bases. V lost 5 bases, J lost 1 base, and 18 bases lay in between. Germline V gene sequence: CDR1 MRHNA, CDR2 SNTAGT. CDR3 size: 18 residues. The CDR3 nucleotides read TGTGCCAGCAGTCAGAGACAGCTATACTCTTCTGGGGCCAACGTCCTGACTTTC. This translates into CASSQRQLYSSGANVLTF.

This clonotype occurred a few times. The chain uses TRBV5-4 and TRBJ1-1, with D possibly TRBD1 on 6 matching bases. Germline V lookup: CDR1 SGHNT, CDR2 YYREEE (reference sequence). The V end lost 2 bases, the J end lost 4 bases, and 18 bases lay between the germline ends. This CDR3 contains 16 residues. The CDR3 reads CASSLGGGQGGTEAFF. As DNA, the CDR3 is TGTGCCAGCAGCTTAGGGGGGGGGCAGGGTGGCACTGAAGCTTTCTTT.

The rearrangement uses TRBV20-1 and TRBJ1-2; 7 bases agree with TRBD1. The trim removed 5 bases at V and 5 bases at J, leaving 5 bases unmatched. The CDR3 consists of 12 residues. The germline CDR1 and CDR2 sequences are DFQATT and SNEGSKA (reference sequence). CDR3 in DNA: TGCAGTGCTGGGACAGAAGGATATGGCTACACCTTC. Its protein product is CSAGTEGYGYTF.

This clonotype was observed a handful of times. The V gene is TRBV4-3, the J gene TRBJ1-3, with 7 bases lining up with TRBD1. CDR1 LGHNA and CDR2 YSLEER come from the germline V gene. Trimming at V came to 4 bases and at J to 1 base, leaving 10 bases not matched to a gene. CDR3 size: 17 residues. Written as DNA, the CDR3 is TGCGCCAGCAGCCCAAGGTTCGAGACAGGGTCTGGAAACACCATATATTTT. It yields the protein CASSPRFETGSGNTIYF.

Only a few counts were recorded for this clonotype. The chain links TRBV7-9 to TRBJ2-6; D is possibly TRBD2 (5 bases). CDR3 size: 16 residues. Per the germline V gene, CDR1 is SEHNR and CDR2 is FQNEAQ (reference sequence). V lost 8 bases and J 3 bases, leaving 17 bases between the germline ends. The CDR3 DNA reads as TGTGCCAGCTCACCCTTCGAGGGTGGTGGGGCCAACGTCCTGACTTTC. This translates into CASSPFEGGGANVLTF.

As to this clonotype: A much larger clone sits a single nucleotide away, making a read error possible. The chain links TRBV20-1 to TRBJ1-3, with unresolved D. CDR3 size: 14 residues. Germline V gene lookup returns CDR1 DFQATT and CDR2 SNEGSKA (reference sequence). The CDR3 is CSARRQSSGNTTYF. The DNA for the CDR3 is TGCAGTGCTAGGAGGCAAAGCTCTGGAAACACCACATATTTT.

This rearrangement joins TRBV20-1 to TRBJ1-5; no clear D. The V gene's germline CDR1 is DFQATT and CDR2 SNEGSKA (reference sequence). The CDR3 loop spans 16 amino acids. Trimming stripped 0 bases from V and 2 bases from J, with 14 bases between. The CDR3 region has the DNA TGCAGTGCTAGAGATTTAGCCGTCGGAGGCAATCAGCCCCAGCATTTT. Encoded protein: CSARDLAVGGNQPQHF.

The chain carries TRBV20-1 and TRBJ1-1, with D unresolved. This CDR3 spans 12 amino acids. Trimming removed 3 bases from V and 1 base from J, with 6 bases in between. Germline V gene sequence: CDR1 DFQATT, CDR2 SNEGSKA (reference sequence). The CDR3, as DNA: TGCAGTGCTAGGTGGGCGAACACTGAAGCTTTCTTT. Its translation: CSARWANTEAFF.

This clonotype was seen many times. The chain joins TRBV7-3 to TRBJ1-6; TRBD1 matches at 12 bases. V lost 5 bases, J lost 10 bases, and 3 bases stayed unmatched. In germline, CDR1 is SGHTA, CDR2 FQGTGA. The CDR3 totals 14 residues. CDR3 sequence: CASSPGTGGSPLHF. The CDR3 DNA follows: TGTGCCAGCAGCCCCGGGACAGGGGGCTCACCCCTCCACTTT. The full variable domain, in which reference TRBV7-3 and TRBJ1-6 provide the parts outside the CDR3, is GAGVSQTPSNKVTEKGKYVELRCDPISGHTALYWYRQSLGQGPEFLIYFQGTGAADDSGLPNDRFFAVRPEGSVSTLKIQRTERGDSAVYLCASSPGTGGSPLHFGNGTRLTVT.

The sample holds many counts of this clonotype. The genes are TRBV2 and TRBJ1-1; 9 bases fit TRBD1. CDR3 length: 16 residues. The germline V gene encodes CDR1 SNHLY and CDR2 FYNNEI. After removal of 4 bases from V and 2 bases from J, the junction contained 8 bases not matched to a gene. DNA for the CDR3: TGTGCCAGCAGTGCCCACCGGGACAGGGCTAACACTGAAGCTTTCTTT. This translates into CASSAHRDRANTEAFF. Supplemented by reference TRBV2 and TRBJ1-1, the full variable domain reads EPEVTQTPSHQVTQMGQEVILRCVPISNHLYFYWYRQILGQKVEFLVSFYNNEISEKSEIFDDQFSVERPDGSNFTLKIRSTKLEDSAMYFCASSAHRDRANTEAFFGQGTRLTVV.

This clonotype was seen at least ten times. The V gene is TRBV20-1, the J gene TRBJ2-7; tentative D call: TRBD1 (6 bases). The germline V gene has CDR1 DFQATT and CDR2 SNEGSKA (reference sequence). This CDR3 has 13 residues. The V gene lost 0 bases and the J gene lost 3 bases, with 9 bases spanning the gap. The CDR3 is CSARDHRDYEQYF. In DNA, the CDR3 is TGCAGTGCTAGAGATCACAGGGACTACGAGCAGTACTTC.

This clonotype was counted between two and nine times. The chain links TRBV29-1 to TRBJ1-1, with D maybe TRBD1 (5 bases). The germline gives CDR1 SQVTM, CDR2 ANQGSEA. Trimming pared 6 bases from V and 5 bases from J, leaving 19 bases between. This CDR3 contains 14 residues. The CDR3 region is CSVLVQGLTTEAFF. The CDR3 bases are TGCAGCGTGTTGGTGCAGGGTTTGACTACTGAAGCTTTCTTT.

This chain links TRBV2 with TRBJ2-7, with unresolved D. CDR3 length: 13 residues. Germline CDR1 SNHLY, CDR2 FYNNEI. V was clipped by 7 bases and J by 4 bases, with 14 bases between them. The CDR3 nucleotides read TGTGCCAGCAAACCGGATCTTTCGTACGAGCAGTACTTC. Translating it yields CASKPDLSYEQYF.

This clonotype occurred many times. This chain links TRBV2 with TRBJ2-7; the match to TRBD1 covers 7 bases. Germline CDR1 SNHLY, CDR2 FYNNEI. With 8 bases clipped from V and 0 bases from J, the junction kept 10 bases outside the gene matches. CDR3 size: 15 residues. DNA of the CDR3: TGTGCCAGCGACCGGGCCCGGGACAGCTCCTACGAGCAGTACTTC. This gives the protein CASDRARDSSYEQYF.

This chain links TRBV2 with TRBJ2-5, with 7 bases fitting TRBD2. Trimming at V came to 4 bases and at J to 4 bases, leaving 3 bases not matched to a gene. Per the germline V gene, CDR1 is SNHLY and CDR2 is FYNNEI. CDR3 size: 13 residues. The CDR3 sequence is CASSGTRVETQYF. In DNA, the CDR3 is TGTGCCAGCAGTGGGACTAGAGTAGAGACCCAGTACTTC.

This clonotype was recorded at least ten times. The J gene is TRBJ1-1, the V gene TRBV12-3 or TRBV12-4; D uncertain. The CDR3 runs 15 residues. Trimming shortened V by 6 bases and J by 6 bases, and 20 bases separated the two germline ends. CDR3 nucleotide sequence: TGTGCCAGCAGACGAGAGGGAGGGCTCGACTCTGAAGCTTTCTTT. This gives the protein CASRREGGLDSEAFF.

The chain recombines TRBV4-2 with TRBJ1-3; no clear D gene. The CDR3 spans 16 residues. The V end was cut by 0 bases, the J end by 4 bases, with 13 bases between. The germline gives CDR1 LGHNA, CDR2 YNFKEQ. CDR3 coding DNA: TGTGCCAGCAGCCAAGATTGGCGGACGTCCGGAAACACCATATATTTT. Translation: CASSQDWRTSGNTIYF.

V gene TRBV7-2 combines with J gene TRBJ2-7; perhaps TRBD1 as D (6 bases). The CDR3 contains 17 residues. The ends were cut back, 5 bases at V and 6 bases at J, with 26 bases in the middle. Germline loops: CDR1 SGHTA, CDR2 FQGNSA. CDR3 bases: TGTGCCAGCAGCCTCCTACTTCCCGGGGCTGGGACAACCGAGCAGTACTTC. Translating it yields CASSLLLPGAGTTEQYF.

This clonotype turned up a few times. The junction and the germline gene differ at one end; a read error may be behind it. CDR3: CASSLMASGGREQYF. CDR3 nucleotides: TGTGCCAGCAGTTTAATGGCTAGCGGGGGTCGGGAGCAGTACTTC. The rearrangement links TRBV10-3 to TRBJ2-7; 10 bases are shared with TRBD2. Per germline, CDR1 ENHRY and CDR2 SYGVKD. The CDR3 contains 15 residues.

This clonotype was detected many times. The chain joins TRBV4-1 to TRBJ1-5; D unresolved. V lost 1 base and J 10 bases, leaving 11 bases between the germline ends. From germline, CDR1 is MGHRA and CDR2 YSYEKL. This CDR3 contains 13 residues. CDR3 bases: TGCGCCAGCAGCCAAGTCCACCTTGGTCCCCAGCATTTT. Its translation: CASSQVHLGPQHF.

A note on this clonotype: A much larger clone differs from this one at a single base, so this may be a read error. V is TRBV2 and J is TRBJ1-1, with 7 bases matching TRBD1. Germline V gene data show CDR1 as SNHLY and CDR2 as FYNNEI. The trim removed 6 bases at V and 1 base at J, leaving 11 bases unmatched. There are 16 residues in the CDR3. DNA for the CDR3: TGTGCCAGCAGCCCGACCTGGGACAGATCGAACACTGAAGCTTTCTTT. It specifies CASSPTWDRSNTEAFF. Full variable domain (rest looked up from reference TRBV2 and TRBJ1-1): EPEVTQTPSHQVTQMGQEVILRCVPISNHLYFYWYRQILGQKVEFLVSFYNNEISEKSEIFDDQFSVERPDGSNFTLKIRSTKLEDSAMYFCASSPTWDRSNTEAFFGQGTRLTVV.

The CDR3 sequence: CASNGGLAALGDTQYF. For the CDR3, the DNA is TGTGCCAGCAATGGTGGACTAGCGGCGTTAGGAGATACGCAGTATTTT. This chain uses TRBV2 with TRBJ2-3; TRBD2 matches 10 bases. V was pared by 7 bases and J by 5 bases, with 12 bases of the junction left unmatched. Per germline, CDR1 SNHLY and CDR2 FYNNEI. This CDR3 has 16 residues.

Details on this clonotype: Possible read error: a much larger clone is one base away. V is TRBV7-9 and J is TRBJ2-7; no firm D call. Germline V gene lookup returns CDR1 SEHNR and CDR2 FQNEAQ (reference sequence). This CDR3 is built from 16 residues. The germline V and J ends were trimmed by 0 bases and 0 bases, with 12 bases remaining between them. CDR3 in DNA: TGTGCCAGCAGCTTAGCAGATGTGGCAGGCTCCTACGAGCAGTACTTC. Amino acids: CASSLADVAGSYEQYF.

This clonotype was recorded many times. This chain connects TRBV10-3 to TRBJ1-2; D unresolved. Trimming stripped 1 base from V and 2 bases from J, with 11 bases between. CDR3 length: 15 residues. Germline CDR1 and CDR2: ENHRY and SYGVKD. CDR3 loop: CAISEFLLTNYGYTF. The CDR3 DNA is TGTGCCATCAGTGAGTTCCTTCTGACAAACTATGGCTACACCTTC.

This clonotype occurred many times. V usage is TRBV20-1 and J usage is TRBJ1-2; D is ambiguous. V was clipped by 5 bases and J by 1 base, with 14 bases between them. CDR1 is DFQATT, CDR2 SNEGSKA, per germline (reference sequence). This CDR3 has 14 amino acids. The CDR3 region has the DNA TGCAGTGCTTCTGGGCCGGGCCTTAACTATGGCTACACCTTC. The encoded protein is CSASGPGLNYGYTF.

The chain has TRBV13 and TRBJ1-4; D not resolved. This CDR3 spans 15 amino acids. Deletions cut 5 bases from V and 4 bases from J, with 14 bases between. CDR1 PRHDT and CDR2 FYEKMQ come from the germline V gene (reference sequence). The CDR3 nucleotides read TGTGCCAGCAGCCAAGATAGGCAGCTTAATGAAAAACTGTTTTTT. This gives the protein CASSQDRQLNEKLFF.

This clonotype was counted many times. The CDR3 spells CASSPRDTQPLHF. The CDR3 coding sequence is TGTGCCAGCAGCCCCCGGGACACACAGCCCCTCCACTTT. This rearrangement joins TRBV11-3 to TRBJ1-6; D may be TRBD1 (6 bases). The V gene's germline CDR1 is SGHNT and CDR2 YENEEA. Trimming stripped 5 bases from V and 13 bases from J, with 15 bases between. This CDR3 contains 13 residues.